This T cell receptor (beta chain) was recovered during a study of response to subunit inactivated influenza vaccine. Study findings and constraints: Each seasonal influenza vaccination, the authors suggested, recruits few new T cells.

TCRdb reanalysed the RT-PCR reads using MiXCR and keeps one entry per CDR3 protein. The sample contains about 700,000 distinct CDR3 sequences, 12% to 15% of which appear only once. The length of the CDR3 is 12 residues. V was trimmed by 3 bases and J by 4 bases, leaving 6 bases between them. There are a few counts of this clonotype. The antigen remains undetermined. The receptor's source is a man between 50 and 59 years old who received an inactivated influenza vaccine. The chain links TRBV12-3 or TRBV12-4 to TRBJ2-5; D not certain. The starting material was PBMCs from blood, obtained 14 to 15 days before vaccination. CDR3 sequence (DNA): TGTGCCAGCAGTTTTTTGACAGAGACCCAGTACTTC. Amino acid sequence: CASSFLTETQYF.